The rows below give T cell receptor beta chains drawn from one sample of a study of cytomegalovirus exposure and HLA in healthy donors. Here immunoSEQ multiplex PCR was the method, and the copy in TCRdb shows in-frame clones only, minus some. The sample has 200,000 to 250,000 clones, around 83% seen once; the top ten hold about 0.25%. Sequenced: PBMCs. These receptors originate from a girl aged 2 to 10 in good health and CMV-seronegative. Both conserved end residues are part of each CDR3. The order of the fields is V gene, CDR3 protein.

>TRBV30
CALDRTSDNEQFF
>TRBV4-1
CASSQEAGTPANYGYTF
>TRBV10-3
CATGPLGGGQPQHF
>TRBV23-1
CDIRTEHNEQFF
>TRBV19
CASSIVPGTGSLAANEKLFF
>TRBV5-1
CASSLGTGGGDTQYF
>TRBV19
CASSIASASTDTQYF
>TRBV27
CASSLGLTGTANSPLHF
>TRBV7-6
CASSLSGLAGGDTQYF
>TRBV5-8
CASSWGTGRPYEQYF
>TRBV5-1
CASSLGRGALLSYEQYF
>TRBV21-1
CASSKRWGDRGGQPQHF
>TRBV5-1
CASSTSGQGSYEQYF
>TRBV4-1
CASSPRQGAYLETHTEAFF
>TRBV29-1
CSVSGGEKKLYEQYF
>TRBV19
CASSMGTAGKLFF
>TRBV9
CASSVGRDTEAFF
>TRBV4-1
CASSQWTANYGYTF
>TRBV7-8
CASRSTGGDQPQHF
>TRBV6-1
CASSEGDRGSGNTIYF
>TRBV7-9
CASSLTGDYEQYF
>TRBV13
CASSRTRPQETQYF
>TRBV2
CASTGRTEETQYF
>TRBV7-9
CASSRGTGSQPQHF
>TRBV2
CATSLSGPDTQYF
>TRBV5-4
CASSYRQGRVPGYTF
>TRBV7-2
CASSLVAGAYEQYF
>TRBV6-6
CASSYSGQARHGKLFF
>TRBV6-1
CASSERPTNSYEQYF
>TRBV7-8
CASSQGVIGGTEAFF
>TRBV5-1
CASSLPGGTAEAFF
>TRBV4-2
CASRPQGLSYEQYF
>TRBV6-4
CASSDSEAGRKGAQETQYF
>TRBV6-1
CASSKGGDYYEQYF
>TRBV15
CATSRDQQGLNEKLFF
>TRBV27
CASTTSVGGNYGYTF
>TRBV30
CAWSVTSSGNTIYF
>TRBV2
CASRGGTEAFF
>TRBV9
CASSVGTAPGTDTQYF
>TRBV5-4
CASSLAGRAREQYF
>TRBV4-1
CASGQQGRDQPQHF
>TRBV29-1
CSGSGTGRETQYF
>TRBV11-3
CASSLDLLGGRNIQYF
>TRBV6-1
CASSEISGGSTYEQYF
>TRBV4-2
CASSQVPPIAGGFTDTQYF
>TRBV13
CASSLGGGALYEQYF
>TRBV10-1
CASTSDSYNEQFF
>TRBV6-1
CASSVGTSGSNYEQYF
>TRBV5-4
CASSLSGNWQYF
>TRBV29-1
CSAILLAGTDTQYF